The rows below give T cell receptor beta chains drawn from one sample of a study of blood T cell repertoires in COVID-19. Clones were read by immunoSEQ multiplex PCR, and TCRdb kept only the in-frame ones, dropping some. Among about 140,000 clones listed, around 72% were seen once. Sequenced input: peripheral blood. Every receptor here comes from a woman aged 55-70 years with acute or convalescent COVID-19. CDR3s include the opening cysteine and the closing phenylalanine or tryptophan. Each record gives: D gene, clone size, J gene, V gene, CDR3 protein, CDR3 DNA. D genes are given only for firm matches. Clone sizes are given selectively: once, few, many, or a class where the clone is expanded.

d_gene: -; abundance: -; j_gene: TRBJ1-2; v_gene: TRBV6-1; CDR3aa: CASSEAETVYGYTF; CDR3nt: TGTGCCAGCAGTGAAGCGGAGACAGTCTATGGCTACACCTTC
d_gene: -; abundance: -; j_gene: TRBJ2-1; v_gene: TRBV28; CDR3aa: CASKPSSWAHDNEQFF; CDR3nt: TGTGCCAGCAAGCCCTCCTCGTGGGCCCATGACAATGAGCAGTTCTTC
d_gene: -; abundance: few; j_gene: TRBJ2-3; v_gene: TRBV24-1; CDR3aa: CATKRRGTDTQYF; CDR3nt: TGTGCCACCAAGCGACGGGGCACAGATACGCAGTATTTT
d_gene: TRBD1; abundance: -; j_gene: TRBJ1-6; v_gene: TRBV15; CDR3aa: CATSTDRVNSPLHF; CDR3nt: TGTGCCACCAGCACGGACAGGGTAAATTCACCCCTCCACTTT
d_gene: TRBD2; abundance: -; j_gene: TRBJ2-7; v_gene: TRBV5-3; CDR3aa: CARSLVPKRGIREQYF; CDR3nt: TGTGCCAGAAGCTTGGTCCCAAAGCGGGGGATTCGCGAGCAGTACTTC
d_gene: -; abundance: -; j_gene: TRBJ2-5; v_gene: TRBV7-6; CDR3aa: CASSLEWANQETQYF; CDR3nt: TGTGCCAGCAGCTTAGAATGGGCAAACCAAGAGACCCAGTACTTC
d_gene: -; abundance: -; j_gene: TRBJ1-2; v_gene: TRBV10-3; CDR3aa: CAIQANYGYTF; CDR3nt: TGTGCCATACAAGCTAACTATGGCTACACCTTC
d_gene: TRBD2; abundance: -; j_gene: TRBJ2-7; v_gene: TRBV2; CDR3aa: CASSEAGTSYYEQYF; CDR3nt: TGTGCCAGCAGTGAAGCTGGGACTAGTTACTACGAGCAGTACTTC
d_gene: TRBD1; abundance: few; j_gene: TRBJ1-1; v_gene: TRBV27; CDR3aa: CASNPIEGAGITEAFF; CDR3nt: TGTGCCAGCAACCCTATAGAGGGGGCTGGGATCACTGAAGCTTTCTTT
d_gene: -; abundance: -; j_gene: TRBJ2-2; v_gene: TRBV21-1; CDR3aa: CASSKLVLAVDTGELFF; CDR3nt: TGTGCCAGCAGCAAACTGGTGCTAGCGGTGGACACCGGGGAGCTGTTTTTT